Shown below are 11 T cell receptor beta chains from a single sample sequenced in a study of immune heterogeneity within non-small cell lung tumors. TCRs were amplified from roughly 590 ng gDNA of bulk tumor per sample. Surgical sampling yielded several biopsies per primary tumor (spaced far apart). Curative surgical treatment was performed in patients who had newly diagnosed, untreated non-small cell lung cancer. A multiplex PCR containing 32 V primers and 13 J primers was used to amplify TCR beta CDR3. TCRdb analysed the multiplex PCR reads with MiXCR anew, one entry per CDR3 protein. The data show some 10,000 distinct CDR3 sequences, 17% seen once. The specimen sequenced was lung tumor tissue. These receptors were collected from a man aged 35-49 years with non-small cell lung cancer.

This clonotype has a count of ten or more. The rearrangement links TRBV3-1 to TRBJ1-3; no definite D call. Germline V lookup: CDR1 LGHDT, CDR2 YNNKEL (reference sequence). V was cut by 0 bases and J by 0 bases, with 3 bases left in between. This CDR3 is 14 amino acids long. CDR3 nucleotide sequence: TGTGCCAGCAGCCAAGAGGGCTCTGGAAACACCATATATTTT. This encodes CASSQEGSGNTIYF.

This clonotype was detected ten times or more. The CDR3 DNA reads as TGTGCCAGCTCACCACCCGGGACTAGCGGGGGGGCGAATGAGCAGTTCTTC. Protein sequence: CASSPPGTSGGANEQFF. V is TRBV18 and J is TRBJ2-1; 16 bases line up with TRBD2. The CDR3 consists of 17 residues. CDR1 and CDR2 (germline): KGHSH, LQKENI. V was clipped by 0 bases and J by 7 bases; unmatched bases: 3.

This clonotype was seen a handful of times. Possible read error: a much larger clone is one base away. The DNA is left out, because the CDR3 cannot be placed on it with certainty; the CDR3 is given as TCRdb lists it. V is TRBV4-3 and J is TRBJ2-1; no DNA check was done on the table's D call, TRBD1. The CDR3 is 14 amino acids in total, end residues counted. The germline V gene encodes CDR1 LGHNA and CDR2 YSLEER. This chain's CDR3 is CASSQVGGGNEQLF.

Turning to this clonotype: Being one base from a much bigger clone, this may be a read error. V usage is TRBV4-3 and J usage is TRBJ2-3; 8 nucleotides align to TRBD2. Trimming removed 5 bases from V and 3 bases from J; junction bases left unmatched: 16. Germline V gene data show CDR1 as LGHNA and CDR2 as YSLEER. This CDR3 has 18 amino acids. CDR3 region: CASSKGLEGGPGTDTQYF. CDR3 nucleotides: TGCGCCAGCAGCAAGGGACTAGAGGGAGGGCCTGGGACAGATACGCAGTATTTT.

Sample share makes this clonotype medium-sized (0.01 to 0.1%). The chain is built from TRBV6-2 or TRBV6-3 and TRBJ1-2; the match to TRBD1 covers 10 bases. Per germline, CDR1 MNHEY and CDR2 SVGEGT. V lost 6 bases, J lost 5 bases, and 12 bases stayed unmatched. The CDR3 is 16 amino acids. CDR3 region: CASSRTGTGVFYGYTF. The CDR3 bases are TGTGCCAGCAGCCGCACCGGGACAGGGGTGTTTTATGGCTACACCTTC.

This clonotype was seen more than once but under ten times. Lacking the conserved final phenylalanine or tryptophan, this CDR3 likely reflects a read error. The DNA is omitted, as the CDR3 cannot be located on it reliably, and the CDR3 follows TCRdb's listing. The chain employs TRBV28 and TRBJ2-3; the table's D call of TRBD1 was not tested on the DNA. Looked up from germline, CDR1 is MDHEN and CDR2 is SYDVKM. A total of 18 residues make up the CDR3, ends included. The CDR3 is CASSFHWEQETYEQYFGP.

On this clonotype itself: An end of the junction does not agree with germline; a read error may underlie this. CDR3 sequence (DNA): TGTGCCGGCAGCCTCCAGACTCCAGGACAAATTAATGAAAAACTGTTTTTT. It codes for CAGSLQTPGQINEKLFF. The chain carries TRBV11-2 and TRBJ1-4, with D perhaps TRBD1 (5 bases). Germline-derived CDR1 and CDR2 are SGHAT and FQNNGV. The CDR3 totals 17 residues.

Details on this clonotype: At one of its ends the junction is not consistent with the germline gene, which may arise from a read error. The chain recombines TRBV20-1 with TRBJ1-6; D is uncertain. The length of the CDR3 is 11 residues. Looked up from germline, CDR1 is DFQATT and CDR2 is SNEGSKA (reference sequence). The CDR3 reads CSTGILSPLQF. In nucleotides, the CDR3 is TGCAGTACCGGGATCCTATCACCCCTCCAATTT.

The sample holds many counts of this clonotype. This chain uses TRBV7-3 with TRBJ2-1, with 14 bases lining up with TRBD2. J was trimmed by 15 bases and V by 4 bases; bases with no gene match: 8. This CDR3 is built from 14 residues. CDR1 SGHTA and CDR2 FQGTGA come from the germline V gene. The CDR3 spells CASSSGLAGAVPFF. In DNA form, the CDR3 reads TGTGCCAGCAGCTCGGGACTAGCGGGGGCCGTTCCGTTCTTC.

This clonotype was detected many times. The J gene is TRBJ2-7, the V gene TRBV20-1, with TRBD1 matching 10 bases. The CDR3 sequence is 15 residues long. V lost 0 bases and J lost 6; bases outside the gene matches: 8. Looked up from germline, CDR1 is DFQATT and CDR2 is SNEGSKA (reference sequence). The CDR3 nucleotides are TGCAGTGCTAGAGATCGGAGACAGGGGGCTGGCGAGCAGTACTTC. Its protein is CSARDRRQGAGEQYF.

This clonotype is labeled as medium-sized. The rearrangement links TRBV5-1 to TRBJ1-5; no firm D call. The CDR3 length is 14 residues. Trimming removed 8 bases at V and 3 bases at J, with 15 bases between. Germline lookup yields CDR1 SGHRS and CDR2 YFSETQ. The CDR3 DNA is TGCGCCAGTTCCCAGGACGGTTCCAATCAGCCCCAGCATTTT. It yields the protein CASSQDGSNQPQHF.